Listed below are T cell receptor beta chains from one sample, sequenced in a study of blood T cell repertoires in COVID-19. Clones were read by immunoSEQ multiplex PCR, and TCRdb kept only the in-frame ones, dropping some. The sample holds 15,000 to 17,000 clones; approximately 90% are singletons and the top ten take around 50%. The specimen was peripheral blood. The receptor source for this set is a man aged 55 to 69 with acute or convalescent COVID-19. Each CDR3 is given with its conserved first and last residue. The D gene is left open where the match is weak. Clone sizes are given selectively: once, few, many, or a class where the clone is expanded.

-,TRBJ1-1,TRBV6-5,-,CASSPSPGSRTEAFF,TGTGCCAGCAGTCCTTCCCCGGGGTCGAGGACTGAAGCTTTCTTT
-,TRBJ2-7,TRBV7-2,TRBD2,CASRRTSGRLYEQYF,TGTGCCAGCAGGCGGACTAGCGGGAGGCTCTACGAGCAGTACTTC
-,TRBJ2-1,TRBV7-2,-,CASSLARRSYEQFF,TGTGCCAGCAGCTTAGCCCGGCGGTCCTATGAGCAGTTCTTC
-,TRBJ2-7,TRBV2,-,CASSPRQDLEQYF,TGTGCCAGCAGTCCCCGACAGGACTTGGAGCAGTACTTC
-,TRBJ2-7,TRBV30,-,CAWTTSYGFYEQYF,TGTGCCTGGACCACCTCCTACGGTTTTTACGAGCAGTACTTC
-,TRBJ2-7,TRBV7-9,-,CASSPRTGDYEQYF,TGTGCCAGCAGCCCCCGGACGGGAGACTACGAGCAGTACTTC
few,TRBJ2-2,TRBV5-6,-,CASSLIGVNTGELFF,TGTGCCAGCAGCTTGATAGGGGTGAACACCGGGGAGCTGTTTTTT
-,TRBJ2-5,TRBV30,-,CACPRGDQETQYF,TGTGCCTGCCCGCGCGGTGACCAAGAGACCCAGTACTTC
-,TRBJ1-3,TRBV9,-,CASSATFGSGNTIYF,TGTGCCAGCAGCGCCACCTTCGGCTCTGGAAACACCATATATTTT
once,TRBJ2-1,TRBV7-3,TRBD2,CASSSGTSGNPQQFF,TGTGCCAGCAGCTCCGGGACTAGCGGGAATCCCCAGCAGTTCTTC
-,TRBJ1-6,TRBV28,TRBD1,CASSSPDRGAPLHF,TGTGCCAGCAGTTCGCCGGACAGGGGGGCACCCCTCCACTTT
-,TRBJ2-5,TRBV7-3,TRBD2,CASSRSGTSGQETQYF,TGTGCCAGCAGCCGCTCCGGGACTAGCGGCCAAGAGACCCAGTACTTC
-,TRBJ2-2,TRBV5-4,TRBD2,CASSSTTSGEVSGELFF,TGTGCCAGCAGCAGCACTACTAGCGGGGAAGTCTCCGGGGAGCTGTTTTTT
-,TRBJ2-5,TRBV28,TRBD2,CASSLGTSGSWGETQYF,TGTGCCAGCAGTCTAGGGACTAGCGGGAGTTGGGGAGAGACCCAGTACTTC
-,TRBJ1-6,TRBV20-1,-,CSASRRIGNSPLHF,TGCAGTGCTAGTCGTCGTATCGGGAATTCACCCCTCCACTTT
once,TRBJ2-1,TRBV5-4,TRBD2,CASSRGLAGGRQFF,TGTGCCAGCAGCAGGGGACTAGCGGGAGGAAGGCAGTTCTTC
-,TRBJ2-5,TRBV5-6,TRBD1,CASSPPGQSLETQYF,TGTGCCAGCAGCCCTCCGGGACAGTCGTTGGAGACCCAGTACTTC
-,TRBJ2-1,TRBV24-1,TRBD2,CATSDATSGPEQFF,TGTGCCACCAGTGATGCAACTAGCGGGCCTGAGCAGTTCTTC
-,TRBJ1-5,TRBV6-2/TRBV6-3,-,CASSWVWTSQPQHF,TGTGCCAGCAGTTGGGTCTGGACAAGTCAGCCCCAGCATTTT
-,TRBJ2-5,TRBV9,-,CASSVNTGIQETQYF,TGTGCCAGCAGCGTCAATACAGGGATCCAAGAGACCCAGTACTTC
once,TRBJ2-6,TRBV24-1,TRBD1,CATSEGQAAGANVLTF,TGTGCCACCAGTGAGGGACAGGCGGCGGGGGCCAACGTCCTGACTTTC
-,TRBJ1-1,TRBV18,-,CASSPQLAARNTEAFF,TGTGCCAGCTCACCACAATTGGCAGCGAGAAACACTGAAGCTTTCTTT
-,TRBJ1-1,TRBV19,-,CASSTQGFRTEAFF,TGTGCCAGTAGCACTCAGGGGTTTAGGACTGAAGCTTTCTTT
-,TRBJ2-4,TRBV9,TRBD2,CASSGLGAGGIQYF,TGTGCCAGCAGCGGGCTTGGGGCGGGGGGCATTCAGTACTTC
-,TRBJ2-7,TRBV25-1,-,CASSEFEGGGYEQYF,TGTGCCAGCAGTGAATTTGAGGGCGGAGGATACGAGCAGTACTTC
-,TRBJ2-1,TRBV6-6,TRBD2,CASSSPGGAVNEQFF,TGTGCCAGCAGTTCCCCGGGGGGGGCCGTCAATGAGCAGTTCTTC
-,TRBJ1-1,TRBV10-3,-,CAISGRGTNTEAFF,TGTGCCATCAGTGGGCGGGGAACCAACACTGAAGCTTTCTTT
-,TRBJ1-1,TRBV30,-,CAWIREMNTEAFF,TGTGCCTGGATAAGGGAGATGAACACTGAAGCTTTCTTT
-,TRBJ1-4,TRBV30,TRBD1,CAWSGGTDSPREKLFF,TGTGCCTGGAGTGGAGGGACAGATAGCCCCCGGGAAAAACTGTTTTTT
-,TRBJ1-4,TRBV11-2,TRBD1,CASSLGQGSEKLFF,TGTGCCAGCAGCTTAGGACAGGGAAGTGAAAAACTGTTTTTT
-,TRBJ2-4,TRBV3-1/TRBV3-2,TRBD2,CASSLRTSGGRNPIAKNIQYF,TGTGCCAGCAGCCTCAGGACTAGCGGGGGGCGAAACCCTATAGCCAAAAACATTCAGTACTTC
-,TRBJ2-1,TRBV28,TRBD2,CASYLAGRYSYNEQFF,TGTGCCAGCTACCTAGCGGGGAGATACTCCTACAATGAGCAGTTCTTC
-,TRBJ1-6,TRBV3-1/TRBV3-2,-,CASSQDPDSPLHF,TGTGCCAGCAGCCAAGATCCTGATTCACCCCTCCACTTT
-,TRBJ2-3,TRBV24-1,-,CATSPGDADTQYF,TGTGCCACCAGTCCAGGGGACGCAGATACGCAGTATTTT
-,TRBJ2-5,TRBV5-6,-,CASSFDRRETQYF,TGTGCCAGCAGTTTCGACAGGAGAGAGACCCAGTACTTC
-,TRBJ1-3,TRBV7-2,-,CASSSDTGSGNTIYF,TGTGCCAGCAGCTCAGATACAGGCTCTGGAAACACCATATATTTT
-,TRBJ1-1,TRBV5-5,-,CASSLTYAGAGMAFF,TGTGCCAGCAGCTTGACTTACGCAGGGGCGGGTATGGCTTTCTTT
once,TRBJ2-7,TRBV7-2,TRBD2,CASSLGPVAGGTYEQYF,TGTGCCAGCAGCTTAGGCCCGGTTGCGGGGGGGACCTACGAGCAGTACTTC
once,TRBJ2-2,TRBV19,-,CASSTLSPNTGELFF,TGTGCCAGTAGTACATTGAGCCCGAACACCGGGGAGCTGTTTTTT
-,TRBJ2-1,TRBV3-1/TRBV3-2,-,CASSQGRGGANEQFF,TGTGCCAGCAGCCAAGGGAGGGGGGGAGCCAATGAGCAGTTCTTC
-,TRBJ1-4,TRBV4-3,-,CASSQDGEGANEKLFF,TGCGCCAGCAGCCAAGATGGTGAGGGAGCTAATGAAAAACTGTTTTTT
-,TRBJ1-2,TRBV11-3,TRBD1,CASSDGDRGRRTF,TGTGCCAGCAGCGACGGGGACAGGGGACGGCGCACCTTC